These T cell receptor beta chains were read from a single sample in a study of blood T cell repertoires in COVID-19. The repertoire was sequenced with immunoSEQ multiplex PCR; TCRdb's copy has only in-frame clones and lacks some. This sample has some 38,000 clones, with more than 80% found just once. Sample: peripheral blood. These receptors came from an older woman with acute or convalescent COVID-19. Each CDR3 is given with its conserved first and last residue. D genes are given only for firm matches. Part of the rows lack a size; the others show once, few, many or a class for expanded clones.

size,D,J,V,length,CDR3,DNA
.,TRBD2,TRBJ2-2,TRBV6-4,16,CASSASGLADTGELFF,TGTGCCAGCAGTGCGTCAGGACTAGCGGACACCGGGGAGCTGTTTTTT
.,.,TRBJ2-1,TRBV1,12,CTSSRLGSEQFF,TGCACCAGCAGTCGCCTCGGGAGTGAGCAGTTCTTC
.,.,TRBJ2-7,TRBV5-1,13,CASSLGRTYEQYF,TGCGCCAGCAGCTTGGGCAGAACCTACGAGCAGTACTTC
.,.,TRBJ2-5,TRBV29-1,13,CSVEGMGRKTQYF,TGCAGCGTTGAAGGGATGGGGAGAAAGACCCAGTACTTC
.,.,TRBJ1-5,TRBV5-6,14,CASSIDGDLKPQHF,TGTGCCAGCAGCATCGACGGAGACCTCAAGCCCCAGCATTTT
.,TRBD1,TRBJ2-5,TRBV3-1/TRBV3-2,14,CASSQDTGERTQYF,TGTGCCAGCAGCCAAGATACAGGGGAGCGGACCCAGTACTTC
few,.,TRBJ1-5,TRBV5-1,13,CASSLDTNQPQHF,TGCGCCAGCAGCCTCGACACAAATCAGCCCCAGCATTTT
.,TRBD1,TRBJ2-2,TRBV10-1,16,CASSAGTGGNTGELFF,TGCGCCAGCAGCGCCGGGACAGGGGGAAACACCGGGGAGCTGTTTTTT
.,TRBD2,TRBJ2-3,TRBV7-9,14,CASSPGTSPDTQYF,TGTGCCAGCAGCCCCGGGACTAGCCCAGATACGCAGTATTTT
few,.,TRBJ2-3,TRBV18,14,CASSPYRRADTQYF,TGTGCCAGCTCACCCTACAGAAGAGCAGATACGCAGTATTTT
few,TRBD1,TRBJ1-2,TRBV19,13,CATARGQFYGYTF,TGTGCCACCGCGAGGGGGCAGTTCTATGGCTACACCTTC
.,.,TRBJ1-2,TRBV7-9,13,CASSSNLGGGYTF,TGTGCCAGCAGCTCGAACCTGGGAGGTGGCTACACCTTC
.,TRBD1,TRBJ2-2,TRBV2,15,CARKNRDSHTGELFF,TGTGCCAGGAAAAACCGGGACAGTCACACCGGGGAGCTGTTTTTT
.,TRBD1,TRBJ2-3,TRBV29-1,13,CSVVRQGADTQYF,TGCAGCGTTGTCCGGCAGGGGGCAGATACGCAGTATTTT
.,TRBD1,TRBJ1-1,TRBV6-6,13,CASSDRGNTEAFF,TGTGCCAGCAGTGACAGGGGAAACACTGAAGCTTTCTTT
.,TRBD1,TRBJ1-2,TRBV11-2,12,CASSLDRGSYTF,TGTGCCAGCAGCCTGGACAGGGGTAGCTACACCTTC
.,.,TRBJ2-5,TRBV14,17,CASSQVAGAGDQETQYF,TGTGCCAGCAGCCAAGTGGCAGGGGCAGGGGACCAAGAGACCCAGTACTTC
.,TRBD2,TRBJ2-2,TRBV2,18,CAIRLTSGRTIDTGELFF,TGTGCCATCCGACTGACTAGCGGGAGAACTATAGACACCGGGGAGCTGTTTTTT
once,.,TRBJ2-1,TRBV6-6,16,CASSPRRESSYNEQFF,TGTGCCAGCAGCCCGAGGAGAGAGAGCTCCTACAATGAGCAGTTCTTC
once,.,TRBJ1-1,TRBV10-2,13,CASSELVRRGAFF,TGCGCCAGCAGTGAGTTAGTCCGGCGGGGAGCTTTCTTT
.,.,TRBJ2-7,TRBV11-3,14,CASSLYGSPYEQYF,TGTGCCAGCAGCTTATACGGGAGTCCCTACGAGCAGTACTTC
few,.,TRBJ1-5,TRBV7-9,12,CASSLAGQSQHF,TGTGCCAGCAGCTTAGCAGGACAGTCCCAGCATTTT